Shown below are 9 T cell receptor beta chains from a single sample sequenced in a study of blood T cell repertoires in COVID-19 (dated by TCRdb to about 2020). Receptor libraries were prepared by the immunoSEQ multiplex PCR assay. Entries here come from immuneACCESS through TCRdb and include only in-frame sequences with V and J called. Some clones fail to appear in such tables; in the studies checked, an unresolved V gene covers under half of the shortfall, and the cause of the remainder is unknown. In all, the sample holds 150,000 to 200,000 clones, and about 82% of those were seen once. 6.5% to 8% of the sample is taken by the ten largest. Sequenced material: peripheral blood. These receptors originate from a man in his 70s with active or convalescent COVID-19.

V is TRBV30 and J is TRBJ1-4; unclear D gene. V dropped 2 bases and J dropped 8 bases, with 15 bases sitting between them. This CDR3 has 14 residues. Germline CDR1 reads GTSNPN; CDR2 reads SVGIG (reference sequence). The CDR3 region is CAWSLLSHGEKLFF. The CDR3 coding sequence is TGTGCCTGGAGTCTCCTCTCTCACGGGGAAAAACTGTTTTTT.

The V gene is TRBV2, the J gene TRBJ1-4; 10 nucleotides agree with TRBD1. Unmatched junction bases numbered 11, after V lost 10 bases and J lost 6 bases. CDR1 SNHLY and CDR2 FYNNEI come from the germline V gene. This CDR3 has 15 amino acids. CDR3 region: CATRQGATVDEKLFF. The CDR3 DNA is TGTGCCACCCGACAGGGGGCTACCGTTGATGAAAAACTGTTTTTT.

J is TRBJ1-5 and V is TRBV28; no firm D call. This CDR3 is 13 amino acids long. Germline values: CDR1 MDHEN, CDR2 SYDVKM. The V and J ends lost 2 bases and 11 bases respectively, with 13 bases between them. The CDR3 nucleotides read TGTGCCAGCAGTTTAACTCGTGAGGTTACCCAGCATTTT. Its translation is CASSLTREVTQHF.

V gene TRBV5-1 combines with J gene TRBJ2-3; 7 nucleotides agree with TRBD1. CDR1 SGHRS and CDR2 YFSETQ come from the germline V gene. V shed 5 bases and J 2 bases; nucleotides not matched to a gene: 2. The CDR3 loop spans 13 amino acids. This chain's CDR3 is CASRTGHTDTQYF. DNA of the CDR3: TGCGCCAGCAGGACAGGGCACACAGATACGCAGTATTTT.

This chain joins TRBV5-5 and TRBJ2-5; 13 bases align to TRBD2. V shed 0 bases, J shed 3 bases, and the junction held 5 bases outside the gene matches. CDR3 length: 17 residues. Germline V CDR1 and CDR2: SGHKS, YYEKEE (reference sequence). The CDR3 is CASSLGSTSGREETQYF. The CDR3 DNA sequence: TGTGCCAGCAGCTTGGGGTCTACTAGCGGGAGGGAAGAGACCCAGTACTTC.

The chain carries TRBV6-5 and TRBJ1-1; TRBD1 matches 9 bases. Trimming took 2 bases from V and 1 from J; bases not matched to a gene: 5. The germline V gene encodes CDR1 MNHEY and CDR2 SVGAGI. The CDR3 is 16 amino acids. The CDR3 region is CASSYPPGQGNTEAFF. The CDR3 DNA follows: TGTGCCAGCAGTTACCCACCGGGACAGGGGAACACTGAAGCTTTCTTT.

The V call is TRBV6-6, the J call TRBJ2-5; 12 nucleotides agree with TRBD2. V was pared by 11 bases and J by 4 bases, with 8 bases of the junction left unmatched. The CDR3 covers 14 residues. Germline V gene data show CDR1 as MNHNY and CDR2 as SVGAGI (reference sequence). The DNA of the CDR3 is TGTGCCGCCAAGATACTAGCGGGGGGAGAGACCCAGTACTTC. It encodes CAAKILAGGETQYF.

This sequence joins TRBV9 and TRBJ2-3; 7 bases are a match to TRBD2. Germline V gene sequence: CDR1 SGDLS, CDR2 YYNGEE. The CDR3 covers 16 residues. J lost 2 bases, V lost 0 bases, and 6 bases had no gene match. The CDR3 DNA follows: TGTGCCAGCAGCGTAGGTCTAGCGGTTACCACAGATACGCAGTATTTT. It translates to CASSVGLAVTTDTQYF. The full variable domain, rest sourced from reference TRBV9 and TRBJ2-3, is DSGVTQTPKHLITATGQRVTLRCSPRSGDLSVYWYQQSLDQGLQFLIQYYNGEERAKGNILERFSAQQFPDLHSELNLSSLELGDSALYFCASSVGLAVTTDTQYFGPGTRLTVL.

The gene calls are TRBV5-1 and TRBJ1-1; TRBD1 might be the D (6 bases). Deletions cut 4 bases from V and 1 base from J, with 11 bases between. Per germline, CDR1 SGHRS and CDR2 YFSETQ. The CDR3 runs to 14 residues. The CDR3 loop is CASSDGTSNTEAFF. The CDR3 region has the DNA TGCGCCAGCAGCGACGGGACATCGAACACTGAAGCTTTCTTT.